Listed here are 30 T cell receptor beta chains from one sample, sequenced in a study of radiotherapy plus CTLA-4 blockade in lung cancer. The assay was immunoSEQ multiplex PCR, and TCRdb's table has in-frame clones only and misses some. The table shows roughly 100,000 clones, with roughly four fifths occurring only once. The sequencing here drew on peripheral blood, taken from a patient treated with radiotherapy plus ipilimumab. Receptor source: a human donor with non-small cell lung cancer who had a partial response to radiotherapy plus ipilimumab.

This clone showed up just a few times. This chain connects TRBV11-2 to TRBJ2-2; no firm D call. Germline V CDR1 and CDR2: SGHAT, FQNNGV. The V end lost 5 bases, the J end lost 9 bases, and 7 bases lay between the germline ends. CDR3 length equals 11 residues. Here the CDR3 DNA reads TGTGCCAGCAGCGCCCTAAGGGAGCTGTTTTTT. It codes for CASSALRELFF.

This sequence joins TRBV7-8 and TRBJ1-1, with D maybe TRBD1 (5 bases). Germline CDR1 is SGHVS and CDR2 is FQNEAQ. With 1 base removed from V and 0 bases from J, the gap between germline ends came to 9 bases. The CDR3 covers 15 residues. CDR3 sequence: CASSLGGRVNTEAFF. The CDR3 nucleotides read TGTGCCAGCAGCTTAGGTGGCAGGGTGAACACTGAAGCTTTCTTT.

The gene calls are TRBV5-8 and TRBJ1-5, with TRBD1 matching over 8 bases. The CDR3 is 16 residues long. Germline CDR1 SGHTS, CDR2 YDEGEE. The junction had 7 bases not matched to a gene; V was cut back by 4 bases and J by 1 base. CDR3 DNA sequence: TGTGCCAGCAGCCGGGGACAGGTTGGGAGCAATCAGCCCCAGCATTTT. Encoded protein: CASSRGQVGSNQPQHF.

This clone was recorded only once. The rearrangement uses TRBV11-2 and TRBJ1-3, with no clear D. In germline, CDR1 is SGHAT, CDR2 FQNNGV. The length of the CDR3 is 13 residues. V was pared by 3 bases and J by 0 bases, with 3 bases between. Written as DNA, the CDR3 is TGTGCCAGCAGCTTCCACTCTGGAAACACCATATATTTT. This encodes CASSFHSGNTIYF.

The J gene is TRBJ2-2, the V gene TRBV6-6; the D is unclear. Germline V gene sequence: CDR1 MNHNY, CDR2 SVGAGI (reference sequence). The CDR3 totals 12 residues. Trimming took off 5 bases at V and 6 bases at J, with 7 bases between the two ends. The CDR3 is CASSREAGELFF. CDR3 nucleotides: TGTGCCAGCAGTCGAGAGGCCGGGGAGCTGTTTTTT.

The table lists this clone with many counts. This rearrangement joins TRBV4-2 to TRBJ2-4, with TRBD2 matching over 13 bases. Germline values: CDR1 LGHNA, CDR2 YNFKEQ. With 0 bases clipped from V and 8 bases from J, the junction kept 4 bases outside the gene matches. The CDR3 length is 16 residues. The CDR3 region is CASSQEGGLAGYIQYF. CDR3 coding DNA: TGTGCCAGCAGCCAAGAGGGGGGACTAGCGGGATACATTCAGTACTTC.

By share of the sample, this clone is medium-sized. The rearrangement links TRBV27 to TRBJ2-7; 9 bases match TRBD2. Germline V gene lookup returns CDR1 MNHEY and CDR2 SMNVEV (reference sequence). The CDR3 extends over 14 amino acids. V shed 2 bases, J shed 7 bases, and the junction held 6 bases outside the gene matches. CDR3 protein: CASSLRREGAEQYF. CDR3 sequence (DNA): TGTGCCAGCAGTTTACGGCGGGAGGGCGCTGAGCAGTACTTC.

The chain carries TRBV11-2 and TRBJ2-5; the D gene is possibly TRBD1 (5 bases). CDR1 SGHAT and CDR2 FQNNGV come from the germline V gene. Deletions cut 6 bases from V and 1 base from J, with 21 bases between. CDR3 size: 17 residues. The CDR3 nucleotides read TGTGCCAGCAGTTACAGATCCCTGACCAGGGCCCAAGAGACCCAGTACTTC. Protein sequence: CASSYRSLTRAQETQYF.

The chain joins TRBV5-4 to TRBJ2-1, with TRBD2 as a possible D gene (5 bases). V lost 5 bases and J lost 2, with 17 bases in between. Germline loops: CDR1 SGHNT, CDR2 YYREEE (reference sequence). The CDR3 runs 16 residues. The CDR3 DNA reads TGTGCCAGCAGATTACGTCTCGGAGGAGCCTACAATGAGCAGTTCTTC. Translating it yields CASRLRLGGAYNEQFF. Drawing the rest from reference TRBV5-4 and TRBJ2-1, the complete variable domain is ETGVTQSPTHLIKTRGQQVTLRCSSQSGHNTVSWYQQALGQGPQFIFQYYREEENGRGNFPPRFSGLQFPNYSSELNVNALELDDSALYLCASRLRLGGAYNEQFFGPGTRLTVL.

The sample holds one count of this clone. CDR3 residues: CASSQPRGGYTF. The DNA for the CDR3 is TGTGCCAGCAGCCAACCTCGAGGAGGCTACACCTTC. This chain uses TRBV7-9 with TRBJ1-2; D unclear. Germline CDR1 and CDR2: SEHNR and FQNEAQ (reference sequence). The CDR3 is made up of 12 amino acids. V dropped 5 bases and J dropped 8 bases, with 12 bases sitting between them.

The gene calls are TRBV9 and TRBJ2-1; 11 nucleotides line up with TRBD2. CDR3 size: 15 residues. The germline gives CDR1 SGDLS, CDR2 YYNGEE. The V segment lost 2 bases and the J segment 10 bases; nucleotides outside the gene matches: 8. CDR3 amino acids: CASSVQTSGSQEQFF. CDR3 DNA: TGTGCCAGCAGCGTGCAAACTAGCGGGAGCCAGGAGCAGTTCTTC.

This chain joins TRBV9 and TRBJ2-3; possible D gene TRBD2, 6 bases. Germline CDR1 reads SGDLS; CDR2 reads YYNGEE. The CDR3 runs to 16 residues. Trimming took off 4 bases at V and 2 bases at J, with 17 bases between the two ends. The CDR3 reads CASSLYGRIPTDTQYF. CDR3 DNA: TGTGCCAGCAGCCTCTATGGGAGGATCCCCACAGATACGCAGTATTTT.

This clone was recorded a few times. The chain has TRBV27 and TRBJ2-7; 8 positions match TRBD2. Per the germline V gene, CDR1 is MNHEY and CDR2 is SMNVEV (reference sequence). J was trimmed by 2 bases and V by 6 bases; bases with no gene match: 6. CDR3 length: 14 amino acids. The CDR3 is CASSQGLGTYEQYF. The CDR3, as DNA: TGTGCCAGCAGCCAGGGACTAGGGACCTACGAGCAGTACTTC.

V usage is TRBV12-5 and J usage is TRBJ2-1; TRBD1 aligns across 10 bases. From germline, CDR1 is LGHNT and CDR2 FRNRAP. This CDR3 comprises 14 residues. The trim removed 8 bases at V and 7 bases at J, leaving 8 bases unmatched. This CDR3 is CASRGQGYRNEQFF. In DNA form, the CDR3 reads TGTGCTAGTAGGGGACAGGGGTATAGGAATGAGCAGTTCTTC.

The chain couples TRBV7-9 to TRBJ2-3; possible D gene TRBD2, 6 bases. Trimming took off 5 bases at V and 4 bases at J, with 10 bases between the two ends. Germline V CDR1 and CDR2: SEHNR, FQNEAQ (reference sequence). The length of the CDR3 is 13 residues. CDR3: CASSLSGPDTQYF. The CDR3 DNA sequence: TGTGCCAGCAGCCTTAGCGGACCAGATACGCAGTATTTT.

The chain combines TRBV9 with TRBJ2-7, with 7 bases matching TRBD2. The germline V gene encodes CDR1 SGDLS and CDR2 YYNGEE. This CDR3 contains 20 residues. Trimming at V came to 8 bases and at J to 0 bases, leaving 26 bases not matched to a gene. For the CDR3, the DNA is TGTGCCAGTACTACAACAGCGGGGCCTTTGAGTCGTCTCAGCTCCTACGAGCAGTACTTC. This codes for CASTTTAGPLSRLSSYEQYF. The variable domain in full, with the rest retrieved from reference TRBV9 and TRBJ2-7, is DSGVTQTPKHLITATGQRVTLRCSPRSGDLSVYWYQQSLDQGLQFLIQYYNGEERAKGNILERFSAQQFPDLHSELNLSSLELGDSALYFCASTTTAGPLSRLSSYEQYFGPGTRLTVT.

The genes are TRBV5-1 and TRBJ2-7; 8 nucleotides line up with TRBD1. V lost 4 bases, J lost 0 bases, and 6 bases stayed unmatched. This CDR3 is built from 15 residues. CDR1 and CDR2 (germline): SGHRS, YFSETQ. The CDR3 coding sequence is TGCGCCAGCAGCCCCAGGACAGGGAGCTCCTACGAGCAGTACTTC. Residues: CASSPRTGSSYEQYF.

The chain uses TRBV7-2 and TRBJ1-1; no reliable D call. V lost 0 bases and J lost 1, with 6 bases in between. The CDR3 has 14 amino acids. The germline CDR1 and CDR2 sequences are SGHTA and FQGNSA. DNA for the CDR3: TGTGCCAGCAGCTTAGCGGCAGGGAACACTGAAGCTTTCTTT. Translating gives CASSLAAGNTEAFF.

This chain uses TRBV6-4 with TRBJ2-2; the D gene is possibly TRBD1 (5 bases). The CDR3 totals 15 residues. V lost 5 bases, J lost 2 bases, and 12 bases lay in between. Germline V gene lookup returns CDR1 MRHNA and CDR2 SNTAGT. The CDR3 region has the DNA TGTGCCAGCAGTCGGACACCCGGCAACACCGGGGAGCTGTTTTTT. Its protein product is CASSRTPGNTGELFF.

Regarding this clone: Other DNA sequences in the sample encode the same CDR3. The rearrangement links TRBV11-2 to TRBJ1-3; D is undetermined. Trimming shortened V by 5 bases and J by 5 bases, and 7 bases separated the two germline ends. The CDR3 length is 12 residues. The germline V gene has CDR1 SGHAT and CDR2 FQNNGV. In DNA form, the CDR3 reads TGTGCCAGCAGCGTTTACAGAAACACCATATATTTT. The encoded protein is CASSVYRNTIYF.

The rearrangement uses TRBV19 and TRBJ1-2; 8 bases match TRBD1. This CDR3 comprises 15 residues. V lost 6 bases to trimming and J lost 3 bases; unmatched junction nucleotides: 9. Germline V lookup: CDR1 LNHDA, CDR2 SQIVND (reference sequence). The CDR3 loop is CASRPTGGKDYGYTF. In nucleotides, the CDR3 is TGTGCCAGTAGACCTACAGGGGGAAAGGACTATGGCTACACCTTC.

This chain joins TRBV10-1 and TRBJ1-1; D is perhaps TRBD1 (5 bases). From germline, CDR1 is WNHNN and CDR2 SYGVQD (reference sequence). The CDR3 totals 14 residues. V was clipped by 0 bases and J by 2 bases, with 7 bases between them. As DNA, the CDR3 is TGCGCCAGCAGTGAGTCGACAGCCAACACTGAAGCTTTCTTT. Its translation: CASSESTANTEAFF.

The chain combines TRBV7-6 with TRBJ2-7; D not resolved. Germline V gene sequence: CDR1 SGHVS, CDR2 FNYEAQ. CDR3 length equals 14 residues. Trimming left V 4 bases short and J 5 bases short, with 15 bases between. In nucleotides, the CDR3 is TGTGCCAGCAGCTCTAAGATGGGTGGAGACGAGCAGTACTTC. Translated: CASSSKMGGDEQYF.

The rearrangement links TRBV28 to TRBJ2-1, with D possibly TRBD2 on 5 matching bases. CDR3 length: 15 amino acids. Germline CDR1 and CDR2: MDHEN and SYDVKM. Deletions cut 4 bases from V and 0 bases from J, with 10 bases between. Here the CDR3 DNA reads TGTGCCAGCAGTTCAGCGGCGAGCTCCTACAATGAGCAGTTCTTC. Its translation is CASSSAASSYNEQFF.

The genes are TRBV16 and TRBJ1-4, with D possibly being TRBD1 (5 bases). The CDR3 spans 15 residues. Per the germline V gene, CDR1 is KGHSY and CDR2 is FQNENV. Between the trimmed V and J ends, which lost 4 bases and 0 bases, there was a span of 9 bases. CDR3 region: CASSRTGATNEKLFF. For the CDR3, the DNA is TGTGCCAGCAGCCGCACAGGAGCAACTAATGAAAAACTGTTTTTT.

The V gene is TRBV5-5, the J gene TRBJ1-3; D uncertain. Per the germline V gene, CDR1 is SGHKS and CDR2 is YYEKEE (reference sequence). CDR3 length equals 15 residues. Trimming took 4 bases from V and 0 from J, leaving 11 bases between them. As DNA, the CDR3 is TGTGCCAGCAGCCCCTTCCCCAGCTCTGGAAACACCATATATTTT. Its translation: CASSPFPSSGNTIYF.

V and J are TRBV28 and TRBJ2-7; TRBD1 aligns across 7 bases. The junction had 8 bases not matched to a gene; V was cut back by 6 bases and J by 6 bases. Germline V gives CDR1 MDHEN, CDR2 SYDVKM. This CDR3 region has 13 residues. CDR3 amino acids: CASSRGQAPEQYF. The DNA of the CDR3 is TGTGCCAGCAGCCGAGGACAGGCCCCCGAGCAGTACTTC.

The gene calls are TRBV5-1 and TRBJ1-4; 7 bases match TRBD1. The J segment lost 8 bases and the V segment lost 5 bases, leaving 12 bases of the junction unmatched. From germline, CDR1 is SGHRS and CDR2 YFSETQ. This CDR3 has 15 residues. The CDR3 here is CASRLRGQGEEKLFF. CDR3 DNA sequence: TGCGCCAGCAGGTTAAGGGGGCAGGGGGAAGAAAAACTGTTTTTT.

The chain employs TRBV10-1 and TRBJ2-7; TRBD1 is a possible D gene (6 bases). Trimming removed 11 bases from V and 3 bases from J, with 17 bases in between. CDR1 and CDR2 from the germline V gene are WNHNN and SYGVQD (reference sequence). The CDR3 has 13 amino acids. CDR3 region: CAAKGVIVYEQYF. CDR3 DNA sequence: TGCGCCGCGAAGGGGGTGATTGTCTACGAGCAGTACTTC.

This clone was counted a single time. This sequence joins TRBV6-6 and TRBJ2-7; weak D call: TRBD2 (6 bases). The germline CDR1 and CDR2 sequences are MNHNY and SVGAGI (reference sequence). This CDR3 is built from 16 residues. V dropped 0 bases and J dropped 5 bases, with 17 bases sitting between them. CDR3 in amino acids: CASSYSDGTPSHEQYF. The CDR3 DNA reads as TGTGCCAGCAGTTACTCGGATGGGACTCCAAGTCACGAGCAGTACTTC.